Below are 28 T cell receptor beta chains sequenced from a single sample in a study of blood T cell repertoires in COVID-19. TCRdb's table, derived via immunoSEQ multiplex PCR, lists solely in-frame clones and lacks some. The sample gives over 150,000 clones, 83% of which show up once; about 7.1% is in the top ten. Material for sequencing was peripheral blood. These receptor sequences come from a woman in her seventies with COVID-19, enrolled during active disease.

The chain is built from TRBV19 and TRBJ2-1; TRBD1 aligns across 8 bases. Germline CDR1 is LNHDA and CDR2 is SQIVND (reference sequence). The V segment lost 3 bases and the J segment 6 bases; nucleotides outside the gene matches: 10. The CDR3 length is 16 residues. CDR3 nucleotide sequence: TGTGCCAGTAGTATCTCCGGGACAGGTCACGGCAATGAGCAGTTCTTC. This translates into CASSISGTGHGNEQFF.

The chain combines TRBV7-2 with TRBJ1-5, with D unresolved. CDR1 is SGHTA and CDR2 is FQGNSA in the germline V gene. There are 14 residues in the CDR3. Between the trimmed V and J ends, which lost 2 bases and 6 bases, there was a span of 11 bases. The CDR3 DNA sequence: TGTGCCAGCAGCTTACGGTCCCCCTCTCAGCCCCAGCATTTT. It translates to CASSLRSPSQPQHF.

The rearrangement joins TRBV19 to TRBJ1-5; TRBD1 matches at 12 bases. After removal of 8 bases from V and 7 bases from J, the junction contained 6 bases not matched to a gene. The CDR3 sequence is 14 residues long. Germline V lookup: CDR1 LNHDA, CDR2 SQIVND (reference sequence). The CDR3 region has the DNA TGTGCCAGTTCGGGACAGGGGGCCCGCCAGCCCCAGCATTTT. It codes for CASSGQGARQPQHF.

The J gene is TRBJ2-5, the V gene TRBV5-5; 7 bases agree with TRBD1. The CDR3 is made up of 15 amino acids. CDR1 and CDR2 (germline): SGHKS, YYEKEE (reference sequence). V lost 5 bases to trimming and J lost 6 bases; unmatched junction nucleotides: 13. The CDR3 loop is CASSVDLPTGKTQYF. CDR3 DNA sequence: TGTGCCAGCAGTGTGGATTTACCGACAGGGAAGACCCAGTACTTC.

A single count supports this clone. J is TRBJ2-2 and V is TRBV29-1; tentative D call: TRBD1 (6 bases). Germline CDR1 and CDR2: SQVTM and ANQGSEA. The CDR3 extends over 14 amino acids. The V gene lost 4 bases and the J gene lost 5 bases, with 14 bases spanning the gap. The CDR3 reads CSVVGGGGTGELFF. In DNA form, the CDR3 reads TGCAGCGTTGTGGGTGGGGGCGGGACCGGGGAGCTGTTTTTT.

This clone came up once. The V gene is TRBV5-1, the J gene TRBJ1-3, with D possibly matching TRBD1 (6 bases). V lost 2 bases and J lost 1, with 10 bases in between. Germline-derived CDR1 and CDR2 are SGHRS and YFSETQ. The CDR3 has 15 amino acids. CDR3 nucleotide sequence: TGCGCCAGCAGCTTACAAGGGGGATCTGGAAACACCATATATTTT. The encoded protein is CASSLQGGSGNTIYF.

V usage is TRBV5-1 and J usage is TRBJ2-1; TRBD1 matches 8 bases. The CDR3 runs to 14 residues. The V gene end was trimmed by 3 bases and the J gene end by 6 bases; junction bases not matched to a gene: 5. Germline-derived CDR1 and CDR2 are SGHRS and YFSETQ. The CDR3 loop reads CASSSATGVNEQFF. As DNA, the CDR3 is TGCGCCAGCAGCTCGGCGACAGGGGTCAATGAGCAGTTCTTC.

The chain has TRBV19 and TRBJ2-7; 7 bases fit TRBD2. J lost 3 bases, V lost 2 bases, and 7 bases had no gene match. The CDR3 covers 15 residues. Per germline, CDR1 LNHDA and CDR2 SQIVND (reference sequence). The CDR3 DNA sequence: TGTGCCAGTAGTATAAACGGGAGGCCCCTCTACGAGCAGTACTTC. This encodes CASSINGRPLYEQYF. The variable domain in full, with the rest retrieved from reference TRBV19 and TRBJ2-7, is DGGITQSPKYLFRKEGQNVTLSCEQNLNHDAMYWYRQDPGQGLRLIYYSQIVNDFQKGDIAEGYSVSREKKESFPLTVTSAQKNPTAFYLCASSINGRPLYEQYFGPGTRLTVT.

The chain combines TRBV13 with TRBJ1-2; 10 positions agree with TRBD1. Trimming took 6 bases from V and 3 from J; bases not matched to a gene: 10. The CDR3 consists of 16 residues. From germline, CDR1 is PRHDT and CDR2 FYEKMQ (reference sequence). The chain's CDR3 is CASRRDRGFFDYGYTF. In nucleotides, the CDR3 is TGTGCCAGCAGACGGGACAGGGGTTTCTTTGACTATGGCTACACCTTC.

The genes are TRBV10-3 and TRBJ2-7; the match to TRBD1 covers 8 bases. The CDR3 has 15 amino acids. The germline gives CDR1 ENHRY, CDR2 SYGVKD. The ends lost 6 bases at V and 3 bases at J; junction bases unmatched: 10. The CDR3 sequence: CAIRPNTGGGYEQYF. The CDR3 nucleotides read TGTGCCATCAGACCCAACACAGGGGGTGGCTACGAGCAGTACTTC.

The genes are TRBV6-6 and TRBJ1-3, with TRBD1 matching over 9 bases. The CDR3 is made up of 18 amino acids. Trimming took 5 bases from V and 2 from J; bases not matched to a gene: 13. The germline CDR1 and CDR2 sequences are MNHNY and SVGAGI (reference sequence). CDR3 sequence reads: CASSLTGTGIIAGNTIYF. Written as DNA, the CDR3 is TGTGCCAGCAGTCTTACCGGGACAGGGATTATCGCTGGAAACACCATATATTTT.

This clone was seen only once. The CDR3 region has the DNA TGTGCCAGCAGCTTAGGTACAGGGATGAGTGAAAAACTGTTTTTT. Residues: CASSLGTGMSEKLFF. This chain joins TRBV7-9 and TRBJ1-4; D perhaps matches TRBD1 (6 bases). Germline CDR1 is SEHNR and CDR2 is FQNEAQ (reference sequence). Trimming stripped 1 base from V and 7 bases from J, with 13 bases between. CDR3 length: 15 residues.

This clone was detected only a few times. The chain recombines TRBV5-6 with TRBJ2-1; 11 bases fit TRBD2. The junction had 8 bases not matched to a gene; V was cut back by 4 bases and J by 2 bases. CDR1 and CDR2 from the germline V gene are SGHDT and YYEEEE. This CDR3 region has 17 residues. This CDR3 is CASSLSTSGKTYNEQFF. The CDR3 nucleotides read TGTGCCAGCAGCCTCTCGACTAGCGGGAAGACCTACAATGAGCAGTTCTTC.

This chain links TRBV5-1 with TRBJ2-5; tentative D call: TRBD2 (6 bases). Trimming stripped 0 bases from V and 4 bases from J, with 16 bases between. The CDR3 has 16 amino acids. Germline CDR1 and CDR2: SGHRS and YFSETQ. CDR3 sequence reads: CASSLGNTKEGETQYF. The CDR3, as DNA: TGCGCCAGCAGCTTGGGGAACACCAAGGAGGGAGAGACCCAGTACTTC.

The chain couples TRBV7-8 to TRBJ2-7; 9 nucleotides agree with TRBD1. With V trimmed by 0 bases and J by 1 base, 10 bases remained unmatched. Germline CDR1 and CDR2: SGHVS and FQNEAQ. The CDR3 spans 18 residues. The CDR3 spells CASSLALSGQGFSYEQYF. CDR3 bases: TGTGCCAGCAGCTTAGCGTTAAGTGGACAGGGGTTTTCCTACGAGCAGTACTTC.

The chain couples TRBV6-6 to TRBJ2-2, with 7 bases fitting TRBD2. Per the germline V gene, CDR1 is MNHNY and CDR2 is SVGAGI (reference sequence). The V segment lost 6 bases and the J segment 4 bases; nucleotides outside the gene matches: 5. The CDR3 spans 14 residues. As DNA, the CDR3 is TGTGCCAGCAGCTTCGGGACTACCACCGGGGAGCTGTTTTTT. Protein: CASSFGTTTGELFF.

The chain links TRBV4-1 to TRBJ1-1; weak D call: TRBD1 (5 bases). Germline loops: CDR1 MGHRA, CDR2 YSYEKL. V was pared by 0 bases and J by 8 bases, with 22 bases between. This CDR3 comprises 17 residues. CDR3 amino acids: CASSQDRVGVGRGEAFF. Here the CDR3 DNA reads TGCGCCAGCAGCCAAGATCGGGTAGGGGTCGGCCGTGGAGAAGCTTTCTTT.

This chain joins TRBV5-8 and TRBJ2-2, with TRBD2 identical over 12 bases. CDR3 length equals 16 residues. CDR1 is SGHTS, CDR2 YDEGEE, per germline. The junction had 6 bases not matched to a gene; V was cut back by 3 bases and J by 6 bases. CDR3 sequence (DNA): TGTGCCAGCAGCTCCCGGACTAGCGGGATCGCCGGGGAGCTGTTTTTT. Amino acids: CASSSRTSGIAGELFF.

The chain couples TRBV4-2 to TRBJ2-1; 7 nucleotides align to TRBD2. Trimming cost V 3 bases and J 10 bases; bases outside gene matches: 12. Germline V gene sequence: CDR1 LGHNA, CDR2 YNFKEQ. The length of the CDR3 is 15 residues. The CDR3 loop is CASSQDGRTDREQFF. In DNA, the CDR3 is TGTGCCAGCAGCCAGGACGGGAGGACTGATCGGGAGCAGTTCTTC.

The V call is TRBV5-1, the J call TRBJ2-1; TRBD2 aligns across 12 bases. Germline assignment: CDR1 SGHRS and CDR2 YFSETQ. The junction had 4 bases not matched to a gene; V was cut back by 3 bases and J by 9 bases. The CDR3 totals 14 residues. Written as DNA, the CDR3 is TGCGCCAGCAGCTCCGGACTAGCGGGGCTTGAGCAGTTCTTC. This codes for CASSSGLAGLEQFF.

The chain employs TRBV19 and TRBJ2-1; the D gene is possibly TRBD2 (5 bases). Germline CDR1 reads LNHDA; CDR2 reads SQIVND (reference sequence). The CDR3 spans 16 residues. V was cut by 7 bases and J by 7 bases, with 23 bases left in between. CDR3 nucleotide sequence: TGTGCCAGTATCCTGGACTCCCGGGCGGTACCTAATGAGCAGTTCTTC. This gives the protein CASILDSRAVPNEQFF. Together with reference TRBV19 and TRBJ2-1, the CDR3 gives the full variable domain: DGGITQSPKYLFRKEGQNVTLSCEQNLNHDAMYWYRQDPGQGLRLIYYSQIVNDFQKGDIAEGYSVSREKKESFPLTVTSAQKNPTAFYLCASILDSRAVPNEQFFGPGTRLTVL.

This clone turned up a few times. The chain is built from TRBV24-1 and TRBJ2-2; perhaps TRBD2 as D (5 bases). V lost 5 bases and J lost 0, with 9 bases in between. The V gene's germline CDR1 is KGHDR and CDR2 SFDVKD. This CDR3 comprises 15 residues. The CDR3 DNA sequence: TGTGCCACCAGTGTCACGGGAACGAACACCGGGGAGCTGTTTTTT. Protein: CATSVTGTNTGELFF.

This chain joins TRBV3-1 (or the pseudogene TRBV3-2) and TRBJ1-4; no definite D call. V was clipped by 1 base and J by 7 bases, with 10 bases between them. Germline V gene lookup returns CDR1 LGHDT and CDR2 YNNKEL (reference sequence). CDR3 length: 14 residues. CDR3 nucleotide sequence: TGTGCCAGCAGCCAAGGAGGCGGCGGTGAAAAACTGTTTTTT. Translated: CASSQGGGGEKLFF.

There are many counts of this clone. The genes are TRBV27 and TRBJ2-5; 11 nucleotides align to TRBD2. Germline CDR1 reads MNHEY; CDR2 reads SMNVEV (reference sequence). The CDR3 is made up of 18 amino acids. With 11 bases clipped from V and 5 bases from J, the junction kept 22 bases outside the gene matches. This chain's CDR3 is CAGGQGQRSGRADETQYF. The CDR3 DNA reads as TGTGCCGGGGGACAGGGACAGCGTAGCGGGAGGGCGGATGAGACCCAGTACTTC.

DNA for the CDR3: TGCGCCAGCAGCCAAGGAAGCAGGGGGGAAGAGACCCAGTACTTC. This translates into CASSQGSRGEETQYF. J is TRBJ2-5 and V is TRBV4-3; tentatively, D is TRBD1 (7 bases). The V end lost 1 base, the J end lost 3 bases, and 12 bases lay between the germline ends. The germline V gene has CDR1 LGHNA and CDR2 YSLEER. This CDR3 comprises 15 residues.

This chain connects TRBV5-1 to TRBJ2-7; D perhaps matches TRBD1 (6 bases). Germline-derived CDR1 and CDR2 are SGHRS and YFSETQ. The CDR3 has 14 residues. Trimming pared 0 bases from V and 2 bases from J, leaving 9 bases between. CDR3 nucleotides: TGCGCCAGCAGCTTGGATACAGGGCCCTACGAGCAGTACTTC. Translated: CASSLDTGPYEQYF.

This clone occurred once. This CDR3 is CASSVVGADTEAFF. CDR3 bases: TGTGCCAGCAGCGTGGTGGGGGCTGACACTGAAGCTTTCTTT. V usage is TRBV9 and J usage is TRBJ1-1; a weak D match, TRBD1 (6 bases). This CDR3 contains 14 residues. V lost 2 bases to trimming and J lost 3 bases, with 11 bases between them. Germline lookup yields CDR1 SGDLS and CDR2 YYNGEE.

The rearrangement joins TRBV19 to TRBJ2-5; 14 bases map to TRBD2. The J segment lost 5 bases and the V segment lost 1 base, leaving 0 bases of the junction unmatched. The CDR3 contains 15 residues. Germline CDR1 LNHDA, CDR2 SQIVND (reference sequence). DNA for the CDR3: TGTGCCAGTAGTATAGGACTAGCGGGAGGGGAGACCCAGTACTTC. It is translated as CASSIGLAGGETQYF.